Listed here is a single T cell receptor beta chain. Its specificity is not known. This sample is drawn from a study of OX40 agonist ivuxolimab in advanced cancers. Overall study: Three partial responders included one hepatocellular carcinoma patient and two cutaneous melanoma patients.

Study-wide findings and caveats: Which antigen the expanded peripheral T cells recognized is unknown.

The table came from immunoSEQ multiplex PCR; TCRdb's copy has only in-frame clones and leaves some out. The sample lists about 48,000 clones, about 88% occurring once. Germline V gene lookup returns CDR1 MNHNY and CDR2 SVGAGI (reference sequence). With 5 bases clipped from V and 0 bases from J, the junction kept 3 bases outside the gene matches. CDR3 length: 16 residues. The source of this sequence is an adult with an advanced solid tumor such as melanoma, head and neck, liver or kidney cancer. The chain joins TRBV6-6 to TRBJ2-1; 11 nucleotides match TRBD2. Sequenced here: CD4+ or CD8+ T cells sorted from blood, sampled in a trial of the OX40 agonist ivuxolimab. The CDR3 reads CASSGTSGDSYNEQFF. The CDR3 DNA reads TGTGCCAGCAGTGGGACTAGCGGAGACTCCTACAATGAGCAGTTCTTC.